Presented here are 20 T cell receptor beta chains from one specimen sequenced in a study of blood T cell repertoires in COVID-19. Assay used: immunoSEQ multiplex PCR; TCRdb lists only in-frame clones, some missing. The sample carries 250,000 to 300,000 clones, around 83% recorded once. Sequenced material: peripheral blood. Source of these receptors: a man older than 75 with acute or convalescent COVID-19.

The chain uses TRBV7-9 and TRBJ2-5, with 10 bases aligning to TRBD2. J lost 1 base, V lost 5 bases, and 10 bases had no gene match. The CDR3 loop spans 17 amino acids. CDR1 SEHNR and CDR2 FQNEAQ come from the germline V gene (reference sequence). CDR3 coding DNA: TGTGCCAGCAGCAAAGGGACTAGCGATCTGGGCCAAGAGACCCAGTACTTC. This sequence encodes CASSKGTSDLGQETQYF.

This chain uses TRBV3-1 (or the pseudogene TRBV3-2) with TRBJ1-2; D not resolved. The V and J ends lost 0 bases and 4 bases respectively, with 12 bases between them. The CDR3 spans 15 residues. The V gene's germline CDR1 is LGHDT and CDR2 YNNKEL (reference sequence). CDR3 amino acids: CASSQDRRHRYGYTF. In DNA, the CDR3 is TGTGCCAGCAGCCAAGATCGCCGACACCGCTATGGCTACACCTTC.

V gene TRBV5-4 combines with J gene TRBJ2-5, with no clear D. V was cut by 5 bases and J by 3 bases, with 11 bases left in between. CDR3 size: 13 residues. In germline, CDR1 is SGHNT, CDR2 YYREEE (reference sequence). The CDR3 region is CASRLGAEETQYF. The CDR3 DNA follows: TGTGCCAGCAGACTCGGTGCGGAAGAGACCCAGTACTTC.

The CDR3 reads CASSRASGFMELFF. The CDR3 nucleotides read TGTGCCAGCAGTCGGGCCTCGGGGTTCATGGAACTGTTTTTT. This chain connects TRBV6-7 to TRBJ1-4; no clear D. TRBV6-7 is designated an ORF whose function remains uncertain. CDR3 size: 14 residues. V was pared by 5 bases and J by 12 bases, with 19 bases between.

This clone appeared a single time. The chain joins TRBV15 to TRBJ2-7, with 7 bases lining up with TRBD1. The V segment lost 9 bases and the J segment 1 base; nucleotides outside the gene matches: 9. The CDR3 sequence is 14 residues long. CDR1 is LNHNV, CDR2 YYDKDF, per germline (reference sequence). The CDR3 sequence is CATQTDRASYEQYF. The CDR3 coding sequence is TGTGCCACTCAAACAGACAGGGCTTCCTACGAGCAGTACTTC.

This clone came up once. The CDR3 DNA is TGTGCCAGCAGTCCCGGGACAGCCCCCGGGGAGCTGTTTTTT. Translating gives CASSPGTAPGELFF. This chain links TRBV27 with TRBJ2-2, with 7 bases matching TRBD1. This CDR3 has 14 amino acids. V trimming: 5 bases; J trimming: 6 bases; junction bases outside the gene matches: 6. CDR1 is MNHEY and CDR2 is SMNVEV in the germline V gene (reference sequence).

This clone was seen only a few times. V and J are TRBV4-2 and TRBJ2-3; TRBD2 aligns across 7 bases. The CDR3 length is 17 residues. Germline V CDR1 and CDR2: LGHNA, YNFKEQ. V dropped 4 bases and J dropped 0; count of bases not matched to a gene: 10. The CDR3 DNA reads TGTGCCAGCAGCCGTGAAGGGCTAGCGGCTAGCACAGATACGCAGTATTTT. Protein: CASSREGLAASTDTQYF.

The gene calls are TRBV3-1 (or the pseudogene TRBV3-2) and TRBJ2-7; no firm D call. From germline, CDR1 is LGHDT and CDR2 YNNKEL (reference sequence). This CDR3 spans 13 amino acids. Trimming pared 2 bases from V and 3 bases from J, leaving 8 bases between. The CDR3 nucleotides read TGTGCCAGCAGCCAAAAACAACGCTACGAGCAGTACTTC. This gives the protein CASSQKQRYEQYF.

This CDR3 reads CASRGQGANVLTF. The CDR3 DNA follows: TGTGCCAGCAGGGGACAGGGAGCCAACGTCCTGACTTTC. This chain joins TRBV28 and TRBJ2-6; 9 bases are shared with TRBD1. Germline-derived CDR1 and CDR2 are MDHEN and SYDVKM. This CDR3 spans 13 amino acids. With V trimmed by 6 bases and J by 7 bases, 1 base remained unmatched.

The genes are TRBV30 and TRBJ2-7; D unclear. Trimming removed 2 bases at V and 3 bases at J, with 5 bases between. The germline V gene encodes CDR1 GTSNPN and CDR2 SVGIG (reference sequence). There are 11 residues in the CDR3. This CDR3 is CAWSLSYEQYF. CDR3 DNA: TGTGCCTGGAGTCTCAGCTACGAGCAGTACTTC. The complete variable domain, with remaining parts taken from reference TRBV30 and TRBJ2-7, reads SQTIHQWPATLVQPVGSPLSLECTVEGTSNPNLYWYRQAAGRGLQLLFYSVGIGQISSEVPQNLSASRPQDRQFILSSKKLLLSDSGFYLCAWSLSYEQYFGPGTRLTVT.

The V call is TRBV6-5, the J call TRBJ2-7, with 7 bases aligning to TRBD2. The germline V gene encodes CDR1 MNHEY and CDR2 SVGAGI. The CDR3 is 13 residues long. Losses at the gene ends were 6 bases for V and 3 bases for J; bases not matched to a gene: 5. The DNA for the CDR3 is TGTGCCAGCAGGGTTGGGGGGGGCTACGAGCAGTACTTC. Protein product: CASRVGGGYEQYF.

The gene calls are TRBV28 and TRBJ1-1; TRBD1 matches at 7 bases. This CDR3 is built from 13 residues. J lost 4 bases, V lost 6 bases, and 5 bases had no gene match. Germline-derived CDR1 and CDR2 are MDHEN and SYDVKM. The CDR3 DNA is TGTGCCAGCAGGAAGACAGGGAGCACTGAAGCTTTCTTT. This codes for CASRKTGSTEAFF.

V gene TRBV19 combines with J gene TRBJ1-4, with a weak D call TRBD1 (5 bases). Trimming left V 5 bases short and J 8 bases short, with 18 bases between. The CDR3 contains 15 residues. Germline CDR1 LNHDA, CDR2 SQIVND (reference sequence). CDR3 nucleotide sequence: TGTGCCAGTAGTCCCAGGGTACAGTTATGGGAAAAACTGTTTTTT. Translating it yields CASSPRVQLWEKLFF.

This clone came up once. Other nucleotide sequences in the sample specify the same CDR3. The rearrangement joins TRBV3-1 (or the pseudogene TRBV3-2) to TRBJ1-1, with D uncertain. This CDR3 comprises 14 residues. Trimming cost V 1 base and J 1 base, with 7 bases left between them. Germline CDR1 reads LGHDT; CDR2 reads YNNKEL (reference sequence). The CDR3 is CASSQVGENTEAFF. The DNA of the CDR3 is TGTGCCAGCAGCCAAGTTGGAGAGAACACTGAAGCTTTCTTT.

The J gene is TRBJ2-2, the V gene TRBV5-1, with D possibly being TRBD1 (6 bases). Germline values: CDR1 SGHRS, CDR2 YFSETQ. This CDR3 contains 14 residues. The V end was cut by 3 bases, the J end by 3 bases, with 9 bases between. The CDR3 here is CASSSAGDTGELFF. The CDR3 DNA reads as TGCGCCAGCAGCTCCGCAGGGGACACCGGGGAGCTGTTTTTT.

The chain is built from TRBV2 and TRBJ1-2; 7 bases are shared with TRBD1. The germline CDR1 and CDR2 sequences are SNHLY and FYNNEI. Unmatched junction bases numbered 2, after V lost 3 bases and J lost 4 bases. The CDR3 is 13 amino acids. Written as DNA, the CDR3 is TGTGCCAGCAGTGAGGGGACAGTCTATGGCTACACCTTC. Protein: CASSEGTVYGYTF.

This chain uses TRBV3-1 (or the pseudogene TRBV3-2) with TRBJ2-1; D is unclear. Germline V lookup: CDR1 LGHDT, CDR2 YNNKEL (reference sequence). This CDR3 is built from 12 residues. V shed 1 base and J shed 6 bases, with 4 bases lying between them. CDR3 region: CASSQAGNEQFF. Written as DNA, the CDR3 is TGTGCCAGCAGCCAAGCCGGCAATGAGCAGTTCTTC.

The CDR3 sequence: CASSISNSYEQYF. In DNA form, the CDR3 reads TGTGCCAGTAGTATCAGTAACTCCTACGAGCAGTACTTC. The chain has TRBV19 and TRBJ2-7; D not certain. V gave up 3 bases and J gave up 0 bases, with 6 bases separating them. CDR3 size: 13 residues. In germline, CDR1 is LNHDA, CDR2 SQIVND (reference sequence).

In the case of this clone: A read error may produce the germline difference seen at one junction end. This chain connects TRBV5-4 to TRBJ1-2; TRBD1 agrees at 7 bases. The CDR3 contains 14 residues. Germline V gene data show CDR1 as SGHNT and CDR2 as YYREEE (reference sequence). CDR3 bases: TGTGCCAGCAGTTTGGGACAGCCCACCTATGGCTACACCTTC. Translation gives CASSLGQPTYGYTF. The full variable domain, completed using reference TRBV5-4 and TRBJ1-2, is ETGVTQSPTHLIKTRGQQVTLRCSSQSGHNTVSWYQQALGQGPQFIFQYYREEENGRGNFPPRFSGLQFPNYSSELNVNALELDDSALYLCASSLGQPTYGYTFGSGTRLTVV.

The CDR3, as DNA: TGTGCCAGCCGGGACAGTTCCTATAATTCACCCCTCCACTTT. Encoded protein: CASRDSSYNSPLHF. The V and J genes are TRBV3-1 (or the pseudogene TRBV3-2) and TRBJ1-6; 7 nucleotides align to TRBD1. The V segment lost 8 bases and the J segment 1 base; nucleotides outside the gene matches: 2. CDR3 length: 14 residues. The germline CDR1 and CDR2 sequences are LGHDT and YNNKEL (reference sequence).